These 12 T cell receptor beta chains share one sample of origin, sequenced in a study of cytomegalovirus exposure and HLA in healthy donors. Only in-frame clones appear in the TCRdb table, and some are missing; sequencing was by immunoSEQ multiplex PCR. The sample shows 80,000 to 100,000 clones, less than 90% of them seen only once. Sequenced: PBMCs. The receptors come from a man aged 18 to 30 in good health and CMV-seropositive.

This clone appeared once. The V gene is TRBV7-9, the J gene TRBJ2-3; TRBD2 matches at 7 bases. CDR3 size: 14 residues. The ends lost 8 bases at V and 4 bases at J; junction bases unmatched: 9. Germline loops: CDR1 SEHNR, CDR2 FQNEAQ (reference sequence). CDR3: CASVAGPPPDTQYF. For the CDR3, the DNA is TGTGCCAGCGTAGCGGGCCCCCCGCCAGATACGCAGTATTTT.

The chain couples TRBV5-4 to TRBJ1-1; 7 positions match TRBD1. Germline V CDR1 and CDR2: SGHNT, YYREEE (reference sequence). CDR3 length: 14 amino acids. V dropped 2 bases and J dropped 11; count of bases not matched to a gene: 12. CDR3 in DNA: TGTGCCAGCAGCTTATCCGGGACAGCCCCCAGTGCTTTCTTT. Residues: CASSLSGTAPSAFF.

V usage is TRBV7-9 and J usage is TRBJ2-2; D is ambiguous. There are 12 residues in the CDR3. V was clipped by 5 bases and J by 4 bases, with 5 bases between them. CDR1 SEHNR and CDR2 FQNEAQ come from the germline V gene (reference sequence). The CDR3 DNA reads TGTGCCAGCAGCCTTGTCACCGGGGAGCTGTTTTTT. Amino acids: CASSLVTGELFF. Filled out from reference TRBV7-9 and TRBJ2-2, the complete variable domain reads DTGVSQNPRHKITKRGQNVTFRCDPISEHNRLYWYRQTLGQGPEFLTYFQNEAQLEKSRLLSDRFSAERPKGSFSTLEIQRTEQGDSAMYLCASSLVTGELFFGEGSRLTVL.

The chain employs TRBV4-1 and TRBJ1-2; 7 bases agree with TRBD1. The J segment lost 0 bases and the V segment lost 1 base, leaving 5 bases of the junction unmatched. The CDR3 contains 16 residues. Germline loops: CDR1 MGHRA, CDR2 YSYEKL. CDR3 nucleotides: TGCGCCAGCAGCCAAGCATCGGGACAGACTAACTATGGCTACACCTTC. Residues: CASSQASGQTNYGYTF.

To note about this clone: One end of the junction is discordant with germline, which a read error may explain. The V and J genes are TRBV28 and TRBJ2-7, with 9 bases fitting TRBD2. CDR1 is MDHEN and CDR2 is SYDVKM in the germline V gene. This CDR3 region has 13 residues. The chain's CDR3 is CASTRTSDRVGNF. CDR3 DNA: TGTGCCAGCACGCGGACTAGCGACCGAGTAGGAAACTTC.

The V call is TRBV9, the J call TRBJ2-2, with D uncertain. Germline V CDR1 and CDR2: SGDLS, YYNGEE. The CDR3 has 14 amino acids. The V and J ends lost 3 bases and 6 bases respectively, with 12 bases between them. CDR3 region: CASSAGSEAGELFF. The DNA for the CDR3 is TGTGCCAGCAGCGCCGGGTCCGAGGCCGGGGAGCTGTTTTTT.

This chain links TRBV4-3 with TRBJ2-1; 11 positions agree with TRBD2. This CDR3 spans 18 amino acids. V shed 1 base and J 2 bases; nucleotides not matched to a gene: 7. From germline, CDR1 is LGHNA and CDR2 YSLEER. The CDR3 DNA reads TGCGCCAGCAGCCAAGCGCCTAGCGGGAGGTTGACCTACAATGAGCAGTTCTTC. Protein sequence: CASSQAPSGRLTYNEQFF.

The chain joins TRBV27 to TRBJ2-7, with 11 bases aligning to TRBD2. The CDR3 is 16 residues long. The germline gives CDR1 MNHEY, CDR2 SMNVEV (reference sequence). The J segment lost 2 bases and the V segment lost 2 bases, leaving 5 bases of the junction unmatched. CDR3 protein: CASSLVVAGGPYEQYF. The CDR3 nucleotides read TGTGCCAGCAGTTTAGTGGTAGCGGGGGGGCCCTACGAGCAGTACTTC.

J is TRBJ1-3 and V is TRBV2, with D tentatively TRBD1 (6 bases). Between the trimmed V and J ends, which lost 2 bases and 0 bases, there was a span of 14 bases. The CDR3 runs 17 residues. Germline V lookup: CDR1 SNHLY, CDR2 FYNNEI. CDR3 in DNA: TGTGCCAGCAGTGAAACCCGACAGGCCTTCTCTGGAAACACCATATATTTT. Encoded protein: CASSETRQAFSGNTIYF. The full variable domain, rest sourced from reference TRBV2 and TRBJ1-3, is EPEVTQTPSHQVTQMGQEVILRCVPISNHLYFYWYRQILGQKVEFLVSFYNNEISEKSEIFDDQFSVERPDGSNFTLKIRSTKLEDSAMYFCASSETRQAFSGNTIYFGEGSWLTVV.

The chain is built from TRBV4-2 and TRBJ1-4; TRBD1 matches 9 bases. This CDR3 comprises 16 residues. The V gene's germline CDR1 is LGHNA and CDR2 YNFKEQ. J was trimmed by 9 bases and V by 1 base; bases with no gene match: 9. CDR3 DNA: TGTGCCAGCAGCCAAGTTGGGCGGGACAGGGTGCAAAAACTGTTTTTT. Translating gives CASSQVGRDRVQKLFF.

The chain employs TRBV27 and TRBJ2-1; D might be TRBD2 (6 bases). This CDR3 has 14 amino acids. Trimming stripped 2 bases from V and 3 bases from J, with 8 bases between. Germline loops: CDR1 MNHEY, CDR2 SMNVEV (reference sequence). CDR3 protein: CASSLLGGYNEQFF. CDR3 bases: TGTGCCAGCAGTTTACTCGGGGGCTACAATGAGCAGTTCTTC.

CDR3 amino acids: CASSTRQGYYGYTF. The CDR3 coding sequence is TGTGCCAGTAGTACCCGACAGGGATACTATGGCTACACCTTC. V is TRBV19 and J is TRBJ1-2; 7 nucleotides align to TRBD1. V shed 4 bases, J shed 3 bases, and the junction held 5 bases outside the gene matches. The CDR3 contains 14 residues. The germline gives CDR1 LNHDA, CDR2 SQIVND (reference sequence).